These 23 T cell receptor beta chains came from one sample sequenced in a study of PD-1 blockade in classical Hodgkin lymphoma. TCRdb's copy holds only in-frame clones and misses some; the assay was immunoSEQ multiplex PCR. Of more than 60,000 clones in the sample, roughly 90% were seen once. Autologous stem cell transplantation was followed by relapse in every patient, and brentuximab vedotin exposure varied. Sequencing was performed on peripheral blood mononuclear cells (PBMCs), taken at baseline. The receptor set was obtained from a human donor with classical Hodgkin lymphoma.

This chain connects TRBV4-1 to TRBJ1-1; D uncertain. Germline V gene data show CDR1 as MGHRA and CDR2 as YSYEKL. V was pared by 4 bases and J by 0 bases, with 15 bases between. This CDR3 has 16 residues. CDR3 sequence reads: CASSPNPSPVNTEAFF. CDR3 bases: TGCGCCAGCAGCCCGAACCCCTCCCCAGTGAACACTGAAGCTTTCTTT.

V is TRBV18 and J is TRBJ2-5; TRBD2 agrees at 7 bases. Germline V gene sequence: CDR1 KGHSH, CDR2 LQKENI. The trim removed 3 bases at V and 3 bases at J, leaving 13 bases unmatched. CDR3 length equals 17 residues. The CDR3 reads CASSPYGLGGSKETQYF. The CDR3 nucleotides are TGTGCCAGCTCACCCTACGGACTAGGAGGGTCTAAAGAGACCCAGTACTTC.

The chain has TRBV11-2 and TRBJ2-7; either TRBD1 or TRBD2 may supply D (5 bases each). Trimming took off 1 base at V and 0 bases at J, with 13 bases between the two ends. CDR3 size: 16 residues. Per germline, CDR1 SGHAT and CDR2 FQNNGV. The CDR3 region is CASSLVGTENSYEQYF. CDR3 nucleotide sequence: TGTGCCAGCAGCTTAGTCGGGACCGAAAACTCCTACGAGCAGTACTTC.

J is TRBJ2-3 and V is TRBV7-8; tentatively, D is TRBD1 (5 bases). V gave up 2 bases and J gave up 3 bases, with 9 bases separating them. CDR1 and CDR2 (germline): SGHVS, FQNEAQ. CDR3 length: 14 residues. CDR3 region: CASSLFSGTDTQYF. The CDR3 DNA reads as TGTGCCAGCAGCTTATTTTCAGGGACAGATACGCAGTATTTT.

This clone was counted a single time. J is TRBJ2-5 and V is TRBV6-1; 14 bases map to TRBD2. V was clipped by 4 bases and J by 3 bases; unmatched bases: 4. Germline V lookup: CDR1 MNHNS, CDR2 SASEGT. This CDR3 has 16 residues. CDR3 sequence: CASSAGTSGGKETQYF. CDR3 sequence (DNA): TGTGCCAGCAGTGCCGGGACTAGCGGGGGAAAAGAGACCCAGTACTTC.

This chain uses TRBV9 with TRBJ2-5; D may be TRBD1 or TRBD2 (5 bases each). The CDR3 length is 14 residues. The V and J ends lost 4 bases and 5 bases respectively, with 15 bases between them. CDR1 is SGDLS, CDR2 YYNGEE, per germline. This CDR3 is CASSPYWDPETQYF. CDR3 sequence (DNA): TGTGCCAGCAGCCCCTACTGGGACCCGGAGACCCAGTACTTC.

The chain couples TRBV7-2 to TRBJ2-1; D is perhaps TRBD1 (6 bases). V lost 5 bases, J lost 4 bases, and 12 bases lay in between. The CDR3 length is 14 residues. CDR1 is SGHTA and CDR2 is FQGNSA in the germline V gene. The CDR3 spells CASSTPQGYNEQFF. The DNA for the CDR3 is TGTGCCAGCAGCACACCACAGGGTTACAATGAGCAGTTCTTC.

The chain joins TRBV27 to TRBJ1-5; TRBD1 matches at 7 bases. Trimming took 6 bases from V and 9 from J; bases not matched to a gene: 8. The CDR3 runs 13 residues. Germline lookup yields CDR1 MNHEY and CDR2 SMNVEV (reference sequence). CDR3 region: CASSLQGSGPQHF. The DNA of the CDR3 is TGTGCCAGCAGCCTACAGGGGTCAGGGCCCCAGCATTTT.

The rearrangement links TRBV4-2 to TRBJ2-3; TRBD2 matches at 11 bases. Germline V gene data show CDR1 as LGHNA and CDR2 as YNFKEQ. V lost 4 bases to trimming and J lost 6 bases; unmatched junction nucleotides: 15. The CDR3 runs to 18 residues. The CDR3 loop is CASSPVGTSGLVTDTQYF. The DNA for the CDR3 is TGTGCCAGCAGCCCTGTCGGGACTAGCGGCCTGGTTACGGATACGCAGTATTTT.

The chain employs TRBV9 and TRBJ2-7; 10 nucleotides match TRBD2. Losses at the gene ends were 3 bases for V and 1 base for J; bases not matched to a gene: 4. The CDR3 covers 15 residues. Germline V gives CDR1 SGDLS, CDR2 YYNGEE. The DNA for the CDR3 is TGTGCCAGCAGCGCGACTAGCGGGCCGTCCTACGAGCAGTACTTC. Translation gives CASSATSGPSYEQYF.

The CDR3 spells CASRRRDTGELFF. The CDR3 region has the DNA TGTGCCAGCAGGCGACGGGACACCGGGGAGCTGTTTTTT. The J gene is TRBJ2-2, the V gene TRBV5-8; D gene unclear. Deletions cut 5 bases from V and 3 bases from J, with 8 bases between. Germline CDR1 and CDR2: SGHTS and YDEGEE. CDR3 length: 13 amino acids.

The rearrangement joins TRBV27 to TRBJ1-2; D possibly corresponds to TRBD1 (5 bases). Per germline, CDR1 MNHEY and CDR2 SMNVEV (reference sequence). Trimming shortened V by 1 base and J by 3 bases, and 9 bases separated the two germline ends. The CDR3 is made up of 14 amino acids. The CDR3 sequence is CASSLFGRDYGYTF. In DNA, the CDR3 is TGTGCCAGCAGTTTATTTGGCAGGGACTATGGCTACACCTTC.

This clone was detected once. The rearrangement joins TRBV5-5 to TRBJ1-1; D might be TRBD1 (5 bases). Germline V CDR1 and CDR2: SGHKS, YYEKEE (reference sequence). V gave up 0 bases and J gave up 10 bases, with 13 bases separating them. The CDR3 length is 13 residues. The CDR3 DNA is TGTGCCAGCAGCTTGGCCGTAGGGGATCGAGCTTTCTTT. Its translation is CASSLAVGDRAFF. The entire variable domain, with the rest obtained from reference TRBV5-5 and TRBJ1-1, is as follows: DAGVTQSPTHLIKTRGQQVTLRCSPISGHKSVSWYQQVLGQGPQFIFQYYEKEERGRGNFPDRFSARQFPNYSSELNVNALLLGDSALYLCASSLAVGDRAFFGQGTRLTVV.

V gene TRBV10-3 combines with J gene TRBJ2-7; 9 bases are shared with TRBD2. Germline lookup yields CDR1 ENHRY and CDR2 SYGVKD. There are 18 residues in the CDR3. Trimming at V came to 0 bases and at J to 0 bases, leaving 9 bases not matched to a gene. The DNA of the CDR3 is TGTGCCATCAGTGAGTCGATTGGGTTGCGGGAGGGCTCCTACGAGCAGTACTTC. Amino acids: CAISESIGLREGSYEQYF.

The chain uses TRBV10-1 and TRBJ2-1; D perhaps matches TRBD1 (6 bases). V gave up 7 bases and J gave up 1 base, with 20 bases separating them. The V gene's germline CDR1 is WNHNN and CDR2 SYGVQD (reference sequence). CDR3 length: 17 residues. CDR3 region: CASTTDRRPYSYNEQFF. CDR3 sequence (DNA): TGCGCCAGCACGACCGACAGGCGTCCTTATTCCTACAATGAGCAGTTCTTC.

This chain joins TRBV18 and TRBJ2-3; 10 positions agree with TRBD1. V trimming: 1 base; J trimming: 3 bases; junction bases outside the gene matches: 7. Germline V gives CDR1 KGHSH, CDR2 LQKENI. The CDR3 loop spans 17 amino acids. The CDR3 loop is CASSPRAPGQGTDTQYF. CDR3 DNA: TGTGCCAGCTCACCACGGGCCCCGGGACAGGGGACAGATACGCAGTATTTT.

The chain uses TRBV20-1 and TRBJ2-7; D gene uncertain. The CDR3 covers 10 residues. Germline assignment: CDR1 DFQATT and CDR2 SNEGSKA (reference sequence). Between the trimmed V and J ends, which lost 6 bases and 5 bases, there was a span of 8 bases. The CDR3 is CSAASHEQYF. The CDR3 DNA reads TGCAGTGCCGCCAGTCACGAGCAGTACTTC.

In nucleotides, the CDR3 is TGTGCCAGCAGCCCCGACGGTTATTATGGCTACACCTTC. Translation gives CASSPDGYYGYTF. This sequence joins TRBV14 and TRBJ1-2; D is unresolved. Germline V lookup: CDR1 SGHDN, CDR2 FVKESK. CDR3 length: 13 amino acids. Trimming stripped 4 bases from V and 5 bases from J, with 11 bases between.

V and J are TRBV2 and TRBJ1-2; D is perhaps TRBD1 (6 bases). This CDR3 is built from 13 residues. Germline V lookup: CDR1 SNHLY, CDR2 FYNNEI. V was trimmed by 5 bases and J by 4 bases, leaving 11 bases between them. The CDR3 spells CASSNRAGYGYTF. For the CDR3, the DNA is TGTGCCAGCAGTAACAGGGCGGGCTATGGCTACACCTTC.

The chain joins TRBV6-6 to TRBJ2-3; 11 bases agree with TRBD1. The CDR3 extends over 14 amino acids. CDR1 MNHNY and CDR2 SVGAGI come from the germline V gene (reference sequence). The J segment lost 5 bases and the V segment lost 4 bases, leaving 2 bases of the junction unmatched. The CDR3, as DNA: TGTGCCAGCAGTTGGGGACAGGGGGGAGATACGCAGTATTTT. This gives the protein CASSWGQGGDTQYF.

In this sample, this clone turned up once. The chain joins TRBV7-8 to TRBJ2-1; 7 bases agree with TRBD2. The CDR3 extends over 15 amino acids. Germline CDR1 is SGHVS and CDR2 is FQNEAQ. The V and J ends lost 6 bases and 3 bases, in that order; junction bases with no gene match: 8. DNA for the CDR3: TGTGCCAGCAGGAAAAGCGGGAACCACTACAATGAGCAGTTCTTC. Its translation is CASRKSGNHYNEQFF.

The CDR3 DNA sequence: TGTGCCAGCAGTCAGATTTTAGCGGGCCCGAACACCGGGGAGCTGTTTTTT. It encodes CASSQILAGPNTGELFF. The rearrangement uses TRBV28 and TRBJ2-2; 7 bases align to TRBD2. This CDR3 comprises 17 residues. J gave up 0 bases and V 5 bases, and 9 bases lay outside the gene matches. Per germline, CDR1 MDHEN and CDR2 SYDVKM.

The J gene is TRBJ2-7, the V gene TRBV5-1, with TRBD1 matching 7 bases. Germline-derived CDR1 and CDR2 are SGHRS and YFSETQ. The CDR3 totals 15 residues. J gave up 3 bases and V 0 bases, and 6 bases lay outside the gene matches. The CDR3, as DNA: TGCGCCAGCAGCTTGGCGGGACAGCGAAGCTACGAGCAGTACTTC. Protein sequence: CASSLAGQRSYEQYF. Full variable domain (remainder filled in from reference TRBV5-1 and TRBJ2-7): KAGVTQTPRYLIKTRGQQVTLSCSPISGHRSVSWYQQTPGQGLQFLFEYFSETQRNKGNFPGRFSGRQFSNSRSEMNVSTLELGDSALYLCASSLAGQRSYEQYFGPGTRLTVT.